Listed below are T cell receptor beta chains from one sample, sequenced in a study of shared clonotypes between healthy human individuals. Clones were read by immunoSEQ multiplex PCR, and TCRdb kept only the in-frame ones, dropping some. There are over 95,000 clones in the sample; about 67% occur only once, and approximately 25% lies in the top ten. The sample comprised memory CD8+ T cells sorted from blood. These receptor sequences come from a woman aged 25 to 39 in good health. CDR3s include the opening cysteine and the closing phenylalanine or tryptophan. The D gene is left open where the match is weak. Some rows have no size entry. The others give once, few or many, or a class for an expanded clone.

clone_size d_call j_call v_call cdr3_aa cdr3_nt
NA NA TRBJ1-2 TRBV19 CASSIGATGYGYTF TGTGCCAGTAGTATCGGTGCCACCGGCTATGGCTACACCTTC
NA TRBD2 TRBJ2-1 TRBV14 CASSRSKGLRNNEQFF TGTGCCAGCAGCCGCTCTAAGGGACTACGAAACAATGAGCAGTTCTTC
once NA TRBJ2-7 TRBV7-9 CASTVDRNWYEQYF TGTGCCAGCACCGTTGACAGGAATTGGTACGAGCAGTACTTC
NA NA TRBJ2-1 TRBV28 CASSHLASEANEQFF TGTGCCAGCAGCCACCTGGCTAGCGAGGCCAATGAGCAGTTCTTC
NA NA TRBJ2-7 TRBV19 CASSPGVSEQYF TGTGCCAGTTCCCCGGGGGTCAGCGAGCAGTACTTC
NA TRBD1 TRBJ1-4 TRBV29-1 CSVRQGAEKLFF TGCAGCGTTCGACAGGGTGCTGAAAAACTGTTTTTT
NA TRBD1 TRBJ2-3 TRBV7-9 CASRQQGASTDTQYF TGTGCCAGCAGACAACAGGGGGCTTCGACAGATACGCAGTATTTT
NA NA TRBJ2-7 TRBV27 CASSSPKDYEQYF TGTGCCAGCAGTTCTCCAAAAGACTACGAGCAGTACTTC
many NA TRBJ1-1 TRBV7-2 CASSLSTGRTEAFF TGTGCCAGCAGCTTATCGACCGGGAGGACTGAAGCTTTCTTT
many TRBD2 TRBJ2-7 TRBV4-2 CASSQDGAGGSDEQYF TGTGCCAGCAGCCAAGATGGGGCGGGAGGGTCCGACGAGCAGTACTTC
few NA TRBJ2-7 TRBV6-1 CASTYGPHEQYF TGTGCCAGCACCTACGGCCCTCACGAGCAGTACTTC
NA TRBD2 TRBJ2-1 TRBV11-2 CASREGSGSFNEQFF TGTGCCAGCAGGGAGGGCAGCGGGAGTTTCAATGAGCAGTTCTTC
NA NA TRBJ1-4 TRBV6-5 CASSYSFRLLNEKLFF TGTGCCAGCAGTTACTCGTTCAGACTCCTTAATGAAAAACTGTTTTTT
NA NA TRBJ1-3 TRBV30 CAWSVLGVGNTIYF TGTGCCTGGAGTGTACTGGGGGTTGGAAACACCATATATTTT
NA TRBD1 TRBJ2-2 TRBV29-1 CSVAPGTGEAGELFF TGCAGCGTTGCCCCCGGGACAGGGGAGGCCGGGGAGCTGTTTTTT
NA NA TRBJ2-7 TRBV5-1 CASSWTWGVSEIIYEQYF TGCGCCAGCAGCTGGACTTGGGGGGTTAGCGAAATCATCTACGAGCAGTACTTC
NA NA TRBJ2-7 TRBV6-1 CASSVMVGSGAYEQYF TGTGCCAGCAGTGTGATGGTGGGATCGGGCGCCTACGAGCAGTACTTC
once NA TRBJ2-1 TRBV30 CAWSVMDSRLEQFF TGTGCCTGGAGTGTAATGGACTCCCGGCTGGAGCAGTTCTTC
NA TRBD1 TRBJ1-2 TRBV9 CASSGTRGDSSYGYTF TGTGCCAGCAGCGGCACGAGGGGGGACAGTAGCTATGGCTACACCTTC
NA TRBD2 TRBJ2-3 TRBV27 CASSLVGGAGLAGSTSNTQYF TGTGCCAGCAGTTTAGTAGGGGGTGCGGGACTAGCGGGGTCTACGTCGAATACGCAGTATTTT
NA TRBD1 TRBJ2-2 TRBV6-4 CASKTGTHTGELFF TGTGCCAGCAAGACAGGGACCCACACCGGGGAGCTGTTTTTT
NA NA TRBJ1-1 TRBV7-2 CASSYRVDTEAFF TGTGCCAGCAGCTACAGGGTTGACACTGAAGCTTTCTTT
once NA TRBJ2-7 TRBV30 CAWSPGGLGEQYF TGTGCCTGGAGTCCAGGGGGGCTTGGGGAGCAGTACTTC
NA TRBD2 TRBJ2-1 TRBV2 CASSPLTSGVNEQFF TGTGCCAGCAGTCCCCTGACTAGCGGAGTCAATGAGCAGTTCTTC
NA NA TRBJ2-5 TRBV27 CASSAPVWGPKYF TGTGCCAGCAGCGCGCCGGTATGGGGACCAAAGTACTTC
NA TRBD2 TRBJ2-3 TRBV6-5 CASSYTLAGGRHTQYF TGTGCCAGCAGTTACACATTAGCGGGAGGGCGGCATACGCAGTATTTT
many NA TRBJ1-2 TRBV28 CASSFPYGYTF TGTGCCAGCAGTTTCCCCTATGGCTACACCTTC
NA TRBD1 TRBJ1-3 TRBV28 CASSLRWDRGGNTIYF TGTGCCAGCAGTTTACGATGGGACAGGGGCGGAAACACCATATATTTT
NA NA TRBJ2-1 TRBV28 CASSYIGRDGLVPGPLQYEQFF TGTGCCAGCAGCTACATAGGCCGGGACGGACTCGTACCGGGTCCATTACAATATGAGCAGTTCTTC